This T cell receptor (beta chain) originates from a study of shared clonotypes between healthy human individuals (dated by TCRdb to about 2020). Looking at the study overall: The cohort comprised a couple of women and a few men aged 18 to 49 years. For each donor, three plates each were used for CD4 naive and CD4 memory, two plates were used for CD8 naive, and one plate was used for CD8 memory. To estimate repertoire size and how much clonotype sharing occurs between individuals, the study deeply sequenced the blood TCR repertoires of five healthy adults. To increase sequencing depth and limit assay-specific biases, TCR repertoire library preparation and sequencing were carried out by different laboratories using diverse techniques. Between about 0.94 and 8.9 billion PBMCs per donor were obtained by leukapheresis. Overall results and qualifications from the work: Larger estimated clonotype richness was generally found for naive subsets than for memory subsets. When a handful of donors were compared, the shared fraction of clonotypes was 5% to 6.5% for naive CD4, more than 3% for naive CD8, 2.3% for memory CD4, and around 0.4% for memory CD8. Sampling was restricted to blood, and TCR repertoires in tissues likely differ from the TCR repertoires found in blood. Rarefaction of sorted-subset datasets indicated incomplete sequencing despite the large sequencing depth. Higher generation probabilities were observed for clonotypes shared by all four sorted-subset donors than for non-shared clonotypes. Because the study included only a small number of donors, the genetic and exposure-history diversity represented was limited. Based on pairwise subsampling, the degree of clonotype sharing among donors was expected to be affected by sequencing depth.

Of note for this clone: Its cognate antigen has yet to be identified. Base-call qualities are not available, and no considerably larger clone is one nucleotide away.

V is cut by 6 bases and J by 6 bases, and the space between the germline ends is 12 bases. The CDR3, from cysteine to phenylalanine, totals 13 residues. The read is trimmed to its CDR3 DNA, 39 bases read in frame from base 1. The germline V gene provides CDR1 KGHSH and CDR2 LQKENI. Healthy HIV-negative adults with no recently reported acute infections or vaccinations were included as donors. Every donor was a Caucasian adult living in Nashville, Tennessee, USA. CD4+ T cells were enriched by magnetic negative selection; naive cells were then positively selected on CD45RA, and the negative fraction formed the memory subset. After blood collection by leukapheresis, PBMCs were isolated using Ficoll-Histopaque density gradient centrifugation and then cryopreserved in the vapor phase of liquid nitrogen. Analytical flow cytometry was used to check the purity and quantity of each magnetically sorted T cell population. Genomic DNA was isolated from each sorted fraction and quantified by UV absorbance on a Nanodrop 2000c.

Using the deep immunoSEQ assay, multiplex PCR amplified TCR CDR3 regions from genomic DNA. Extracted genomic DNA from each cell subset was distributed evenly across all wells of several immunoSEQ 96-well plates, and each plate was treated as a replicate. For sorted subsets, each replicate PCR was loaded with approximately 0.2 ug genomic DNA, equivalent to approximately 33,000 T cell genomes. Purified libraries were quantified with a Qubit 3.0 fluorometer, sized on a Bioanalyzer 2100, and re-quantified with the KAPA Library Quantification kit. Each immunoSEQ 96-well plate was sequenced on its own single-read 150-cycle Illumina NextSeq 550 flow cell. In the paper's pipeline: Because the immunoSEQ output held only junctional sequences and lacked quality scores, the filtering could not match the filtering applied to full-length reads. Sequences were annotated with PyIR, a Python wrapper for IgBLAST v1.9, using IMGT germline references to assign V/J genes and CDR3. Any read was removed if the V/J assignment was weak (E-value above 1e-6), the CDR3 was missing, or the read contained stop codons, out-of-frame junctions, or ambiguous translated residues. V3J clonotypes were defined by identical inferred V gene, J gene, and CDR3 amino acid sequence. Percentage overlap between repertoires was calculated by dividing the number of shared unique clonotypes by the size of the smaller repertoire. RTK rarefaction, the Chao1 estimator, and Recon v2.1 estimates of unobserved clonotypes were used to assess repertoire richness. Generation probabilities for all TCRbeta clonotypes obtained by the gDNA method from four donors were computed using OLGA. TCRdb limited this immuneACCESS table to in-frame rearrangements with V and J called. A share of clones is missing; checked studies link under half to unresolved V genes, and the rest is unexplained. The DNA was the basis for D and trimming; V, J and clone size are from that table. The sample records over 2 million clones, roughly 94% of which are singletons. Of the sample, under 0.15% is held by the ten largest clones.

Rearrangement joined TRBV18 to TRBJ2-1, with a tentative D gene TRBD1 over 6 matching bases. Source material: naive CD4+ T cells sorted from blood. The sample's cell subset or site label, in plain terms: CD45RA+ positively selected. This TCR was recovered from a man between 18 and 35 years old in good health. The sequenced DNA is TGTGCCAGCTCCCCGCAGGGGTTCAATGAGCAGTTCTTC. Its translation is CASSPQGFNEQFF.